Described below is a single T cell receptor (beta chain) sequence and its context. Its antigen is unknown. There are no base qualities to consult, and no much larger clone falls within one base. Ficoll-Paque density gradient centrifugation was used to isolate PBMCs. Taken from cysteine to phenylalanine, the CDR3 has 16 residues. Only the CDR3 DNA is retained, 48 bases long and in frame from the first base. The germline V gene gives CDR1 as MNHEY and CDR2 as SVGAGI. V lost 2 bases and J lost 5 bases, and the count of bases not matched to a germline gene is 11. The sample is drawn from a study of T-cell memory formation after mild COVID-19 (dated by TCRdb to about 2021). Turning to the overall study: TCR sequence clusters from the two donors were found to be largely donor specific. Longitudinal TCRalpha and TCRbeta repertoire sequencing tracked T-cell clones expanding and contracting after mild COVID-19 in two donors. The cohort comprised two young, previously healthy adult volunteers, one female and one male. On the study overall, not on this receptor specifically: From day 15 to 85, contracting clones showed balanced CD4/CD8 phenotypes, whereas a second wave of clones that expanded from day 15 to 37 leaned towards CD4+. Contracting CD4+ clones were located mainly in the CM and EM memory subsets, whereas CD8+ clones were found to be enriched in EMRA. Some responding clones were detected in pre-infection memory, which suggested that pre-existing cross-reactive memory T cells had joined the SARS-CoV-2 response. Only a couple of mild cases were covered by the study, and larger cohorts that include severe cases with pre-infection samples were considered necessary. Whether the second-wave clones peaking on day 37 were SARS-CoV-2 specific was not confirmed.

Sequencing was carried out with an Illumina NovaSeq 6000. Using 5'RACE with constant-segment primers, TCRalpha and TCRbeta cDNA libraries were constructed, with sample barcodes and unique molecular identifiers added in the process. Trizol reagent was used to extract RNA from every sample. The libraries were amplified in two PCR steps, and the second step added a second sample barcode and Illumina TruSeq adapters. Sequencing of the libraries was done on an Illumina NovaSeq, producing 2 x 150 bp paired-end reads. In the original analysis: With migec v1.2.7, reads were demultiplexed and then collapsed into UMI-guided consensus sequences. Using mixcr v2.1.11, UMI consensuses were aligned to TRA and TRB V and J templates and then assembled into clonotypes. Expanded or contracted clonotypes were those called significant by both edgeR and NoisET, with noise models trained on biological replicates. For edgeR calls, the thresholds were a false discovery rate-adjusted p below 0.01 and a log2 fold-change of 1. As an exploratory analysis of dynamics, max-normalized trajectories of the 1000 most abundant clonotypes were examined with PCA combined with hierarchical clustering. Separately sequenced CD4+ and CD8+ repertoires were used to assign the CD4 or CD8 phenotype of responding clones. The public reads were reprocessed in TCRdb via fastp at Q25 and MiXCR, keeping in-frame beta chains. Each entry merges the rows of one CDR3 protein and shows their most common DNA and genes. The V and J calls here are based on TCRdb, not the publication. Across this sample there are about 430,000 distinct CDR3 sequences, with more than 20% seen only once. The ten largest clones add up to around 9.5% of the sample.

Here the chain combines TRBV6-5 and TRBJ1-1, and TRBD1 matches 7 of the central bases. The receptor was derived from an adult woman who had mild COVID-19 (a few samples of this study predate the infection). The sample titles of this study are shuffled in the database, so cell type and time point are left out; the donor was told from shared clones. The sequencing input was PBMCs or a T cell subset sorted from them (not recorded which). The sequenced DNA is TGTGCCAGCAGTTACCTGGCGACAGGGACCGGAACTGAAGCTTTCTTT. Its coded protein is CASSYLATGTGTEAFF.